This T cell receptor (beta chain) was sequenced during a study of shared clonotypes between healthy human individuals. In the naive CD8 group, cells lacked CD45RO and were positively selected for CCR7, so terminally differentiated effector memory CD45RA+ cells were left out. Sequenced by immunoSEQ multiplex PCR; TCRdb stores in-frame clones only, minus some. The sample holds more than 600,000 clones, just over 90% seen once. Sequences were obtained from naive CD8+ T cells sorted from blood. The TCR comes from a man aged 30 to 45 in good health.

The CDR3 reads CASSLPGVNTGELFF. The CDR3 nucleotides read TGTGCCAGCAGCTTACCGGGGGTTAACACCGGGGAGCTGTTTTTT. J is TRBJ2-2 and V is TRBV11-2; TRBD2 is a possible D gene (6 bases). The CDR3 loop spans 15 amino acids. Trimming shortened V by 2 bases and J by 2 bases, and 9 bases separated the two germline ends. Germline values: CDR1 SGHAT, CDR2 FQNNGV.